This T cell receptor (beta chain) comes out of a study of T cells after yellow fever vaccination. Study summary: Those fractions that held only low numbers of cells were prepared using the SMART-Seq v4 Ultra Low Input RNA kit.

The CDR3 extends over 15 amino acids. Germline-derived CDR1 and CDR2 are LGHDT and YNNKEL (reference sequence). Trimming cost V 3 bases and J 4 bases; bases outside gene matches: 8. Study-wide points: Post-booster reappearance was seen for most primary-vaccination clones (about 96% CD4, roughly 91% CD8). Researchers cautioned that FACS-sorted repertoires could harbor abundant clonotypes contaminating from the bulk population.

Synthesis of TCR cDNA relied on 5'RACE template switching, which attached a universal primer site and UMIs. TCRdb reprocessed the 5' RACE reads with MiXCR, giving one entry per CDR3 protein. The repertoire holds 75,000 to 100,000 distinct CDR3 sequences, with around 9.8% as singletons. The sequenced sample was CD8+ T cells not binding an NS4B(214-222) dextramer, sorted from PBMCs, obtained more than 14 days after the first yellow fever vaccination. V usage is TRBV3-1 and J usage is TRBJ2-7; 8 bases map to TRBD1. The TCR was taken from a man aged 18 to 29 who received the YFV17D yellow fever vaccine. The CDR3 DNA sequence: TGTGCCAGCAGCCAGTCGGACAGGGTGTTTTACGAGCAGTACTTC. Its protein is CASSQSDRVFYEQYF.